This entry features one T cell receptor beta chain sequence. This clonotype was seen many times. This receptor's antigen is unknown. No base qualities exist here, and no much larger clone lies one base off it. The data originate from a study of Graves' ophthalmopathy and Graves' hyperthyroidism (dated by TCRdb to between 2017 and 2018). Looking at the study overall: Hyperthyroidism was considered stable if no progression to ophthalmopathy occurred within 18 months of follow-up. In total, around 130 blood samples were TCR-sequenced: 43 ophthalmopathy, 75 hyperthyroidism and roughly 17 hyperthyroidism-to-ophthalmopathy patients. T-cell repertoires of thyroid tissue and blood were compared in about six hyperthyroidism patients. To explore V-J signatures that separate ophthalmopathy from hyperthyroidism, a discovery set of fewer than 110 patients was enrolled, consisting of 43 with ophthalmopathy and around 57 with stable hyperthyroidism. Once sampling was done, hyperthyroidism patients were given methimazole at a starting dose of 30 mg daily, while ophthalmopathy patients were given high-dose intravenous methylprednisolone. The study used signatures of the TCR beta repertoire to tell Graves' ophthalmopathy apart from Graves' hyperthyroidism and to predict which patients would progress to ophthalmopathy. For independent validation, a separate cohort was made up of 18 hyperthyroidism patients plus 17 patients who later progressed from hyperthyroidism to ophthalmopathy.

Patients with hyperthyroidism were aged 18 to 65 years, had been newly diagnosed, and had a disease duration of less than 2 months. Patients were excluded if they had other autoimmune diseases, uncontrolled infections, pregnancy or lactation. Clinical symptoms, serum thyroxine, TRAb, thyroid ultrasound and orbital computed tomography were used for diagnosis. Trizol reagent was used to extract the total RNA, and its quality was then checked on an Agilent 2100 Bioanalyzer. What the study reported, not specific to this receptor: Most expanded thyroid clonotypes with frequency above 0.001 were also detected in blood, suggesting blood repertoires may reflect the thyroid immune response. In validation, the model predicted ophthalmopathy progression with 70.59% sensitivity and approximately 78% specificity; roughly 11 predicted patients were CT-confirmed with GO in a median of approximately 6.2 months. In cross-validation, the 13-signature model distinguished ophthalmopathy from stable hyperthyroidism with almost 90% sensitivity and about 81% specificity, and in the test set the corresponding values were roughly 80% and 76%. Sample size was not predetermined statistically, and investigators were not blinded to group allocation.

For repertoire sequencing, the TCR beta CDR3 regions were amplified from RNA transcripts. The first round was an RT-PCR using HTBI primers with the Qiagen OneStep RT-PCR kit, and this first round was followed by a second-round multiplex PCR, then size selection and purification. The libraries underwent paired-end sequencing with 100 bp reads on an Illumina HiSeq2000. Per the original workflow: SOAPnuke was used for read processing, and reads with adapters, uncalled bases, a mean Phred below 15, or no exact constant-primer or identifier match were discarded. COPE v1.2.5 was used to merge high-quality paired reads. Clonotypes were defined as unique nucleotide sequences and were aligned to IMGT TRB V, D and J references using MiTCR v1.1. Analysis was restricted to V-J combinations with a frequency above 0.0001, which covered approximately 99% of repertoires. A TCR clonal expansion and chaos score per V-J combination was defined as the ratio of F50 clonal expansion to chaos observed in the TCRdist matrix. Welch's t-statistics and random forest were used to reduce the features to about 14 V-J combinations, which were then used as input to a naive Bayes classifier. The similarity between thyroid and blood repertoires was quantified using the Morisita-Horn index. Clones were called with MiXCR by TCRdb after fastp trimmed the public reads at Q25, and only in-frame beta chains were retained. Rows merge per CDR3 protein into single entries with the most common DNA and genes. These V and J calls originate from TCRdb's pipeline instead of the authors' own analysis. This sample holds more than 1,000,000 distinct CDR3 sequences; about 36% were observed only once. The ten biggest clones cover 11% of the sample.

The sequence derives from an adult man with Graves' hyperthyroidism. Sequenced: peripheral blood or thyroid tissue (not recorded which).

DNA sequence: TGTGCCAGCAGCCCCACCGGGGAGCTGTTTTTT. Translated, this is CASSPTGELFF. The chain was built from TRBV7-9 and TRBJ2-2, with no confident D gene call. The germline V gene (reference sequence) sets CDR1 to SEHNR and CDR2 to FQNEAQ. The CDR3 contains 11 residues, cysteine and phenylalanine counted. The DNA shown is the 33-base CDR3, in frame from base 1. V sheds 5 bases and J sheds 4 bases, leaving 2 bases between their ends.